The source of this TCR beta chain is a study of STAT5B mutations in CD4+ large granular lymphocyte leukemia. CDR1 MDHEN and CDR2 SYDVKM come from the germline V gene. The CDR3 spans 12 residues. Trimming left V 1 base short and J 3 bases short, with 4 bases between. The repertoire was sequenced with immunoSEQ multiplex PCR; TCRdb's copy has only in-frame clones and lacks some. The sample holds over 35,000 clones; 85% are singletons and the top ten take roughly 1.2%. The clonotype was recovered from a human donor in good health. The rearrangement links TRBV28 to TRBJ2-7; unclear D gene. The sequencing input was CD4+ T cells from blood buffy coats. Here the CDR3 reads CASSLYSYEQYF. In DNA, the CDR3 is TGTGCCAGCAGTTTATACAGCTACGAGCAGTACTTC.